This T cell receptor beta chain comes out of a study of blood T cells in healthy people across ages. Together with a sample-barcoded 5' primer, a J-beta primer mix was included in a second PCR lasting about 6 to 11 cycles. A minimum of 2.5 million CDR3-containing paired-end reads was obtained for each sample. TCRdb re-analysed the 5' RACE reads in MiXCR, keeping a single row per CDR3 protein. This sample has approximately 730,000 distinct CDR3 sequences, with 40% to 45% found just once. Each donor gave 9.5 to 10 milliliters of peripheral blood. The sequencing input was blood. The clonotype was recovered from a woman in her sixties in good health.

The CDR3 loop is CASSPLAGTVSEAFF. For the CDR3, the DNA is TGTGCCAGCAGTCCCCTGGCTGGCACGGTAAGTGAAGCTTTCTTT. The chain couples TRBV27 to TRBJ1-1; D is ambiguous. The CDR3 totals 15 residues. The germline CDR1 and CDR2 sequences are MNHEY and SMNVEV (reference sequence). The V end lost 5 bases, the J end lost 7 bases, and 20 bases lay between the germline ends.